These 2 T cell receptor beta chains came from one sample sequenced in a study of PD-1 blockade in classical Hodgkin lymphoma. Each patient relapsed following autologous stem cell transplantation, and prior brentuximab vedotin exposure differed. TCRdb's table, derived via immunoSEQ multiplex PCR, lists solely in-frame clones and lacks some. The sample holds about 20,000 clones, 70% to 85% seen once. The sample here was peripheral blood mononuclear cells (PBMCs), taken at baseline. Receptors were obtained from a human donor with classical Hodgkin lymphoma.

The chain links TRBV28 to TRBJ2-3; 12 bases agree with TRBD2. V gave up 4 bases and J gave up 0 bases; unmatched junction bases: 2. Germline CDR1 and CDR2: MDHEN and SYDVKM. CDR3 length: 16 amino acids. DNA of the CDR3: TGTGCCAGCAGTTCACTAGCGGGGGGTAGCACAGATACGCAGTATTTT. Translated: CASSSLAGGSTDTQYF.

V usage is TRBV11-3 and J usage is TRBJ2-5, with D uncertain. With 3 bases removed from V and 5 bases from J, the gap between germline ends came to 28 bases. The CDR3 sequence is 19 residues long. CDR1 SGHNT and CDR2 YENEEA come from the germline V gene. CDR3 sequence (DNA): TGTGCCAGCAGCTTCAGCACCGGCTTTTTAGGCCCCGACGGCGAGACCCAGTACTTC. Translated: CASSFSTGFLGPDGETQYF.